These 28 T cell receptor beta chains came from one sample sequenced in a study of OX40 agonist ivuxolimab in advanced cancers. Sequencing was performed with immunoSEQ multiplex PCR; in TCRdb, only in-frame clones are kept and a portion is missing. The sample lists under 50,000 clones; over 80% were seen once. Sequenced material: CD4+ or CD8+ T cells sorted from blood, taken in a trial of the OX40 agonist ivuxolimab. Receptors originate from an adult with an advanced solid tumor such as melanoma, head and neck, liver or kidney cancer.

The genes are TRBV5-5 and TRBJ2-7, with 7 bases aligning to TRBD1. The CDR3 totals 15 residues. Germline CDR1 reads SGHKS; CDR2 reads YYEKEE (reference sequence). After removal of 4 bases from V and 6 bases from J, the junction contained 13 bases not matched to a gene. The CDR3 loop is CASSGRQGARVEQYF. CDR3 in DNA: TGTGCCAGCAGCGGAAGACAGGGCGCTCGGGTCGAGCAGTACTTC.

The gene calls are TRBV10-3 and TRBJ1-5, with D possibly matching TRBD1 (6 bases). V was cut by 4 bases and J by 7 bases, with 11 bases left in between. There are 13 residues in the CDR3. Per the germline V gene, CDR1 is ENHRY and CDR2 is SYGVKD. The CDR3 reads CAISVATGQPQHF. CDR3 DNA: TGTGCCATCAGTGTGGCCACAGGGCAGCCCCAGCATTTT.

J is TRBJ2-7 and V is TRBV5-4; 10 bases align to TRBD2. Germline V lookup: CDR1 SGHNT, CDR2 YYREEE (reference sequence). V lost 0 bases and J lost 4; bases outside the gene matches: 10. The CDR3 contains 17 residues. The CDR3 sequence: CASSLAGSSGGWYEQYF. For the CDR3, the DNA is TGTGCCAGCAGCTTGGCCGGGTCTAGCGGGGGTTGGTACGAGCAGTACTTC.

The CDR3 reads CASSLSRQGANYGYTF. In DNA form, the CDR3 reads TGTGCCAGCAGCTTGAGTCGGCAGGGGGCGAACTATGGCTACACCTTC. This chain uses TRBV5-5 with TRBJ1-2; 8 nucleotides align to TRBD1. This CDR3 is built from 16 residues. Germline loops: CDR1 SGHKS, CDR2 YYEKEE (reference sequence). Losses at the gene ends were 1 base for V and 2 bases for J; bases not matched to a gene: 7.

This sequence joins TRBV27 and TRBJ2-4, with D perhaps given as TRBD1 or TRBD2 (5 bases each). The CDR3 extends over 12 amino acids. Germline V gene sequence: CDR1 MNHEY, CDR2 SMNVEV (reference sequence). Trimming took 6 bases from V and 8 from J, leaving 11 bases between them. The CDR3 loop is CASRTLGDIQYF. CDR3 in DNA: TGTGCCAGCAGGACATTGGGGGACATTCAGTACTTC.

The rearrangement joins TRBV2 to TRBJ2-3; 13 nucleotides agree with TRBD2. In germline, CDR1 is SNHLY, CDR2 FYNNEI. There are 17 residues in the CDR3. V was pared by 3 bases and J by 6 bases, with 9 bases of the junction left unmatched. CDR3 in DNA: TGTGCCAGCAGTGATAAAGGACTAGCGGGAGAGGGTGATACGCAGTATTTT. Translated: CASSDKGLAGEGDTQYF.

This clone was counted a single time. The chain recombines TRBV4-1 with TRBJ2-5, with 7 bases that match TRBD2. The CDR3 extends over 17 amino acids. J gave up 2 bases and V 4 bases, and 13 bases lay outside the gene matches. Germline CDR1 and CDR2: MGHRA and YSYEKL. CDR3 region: CASSRQTSAHRQETQYF. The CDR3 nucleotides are TGCGCCAGCAGCCGTCAAACTAGCGCCCATCGGCAAGAGACCCAGTACTTC.

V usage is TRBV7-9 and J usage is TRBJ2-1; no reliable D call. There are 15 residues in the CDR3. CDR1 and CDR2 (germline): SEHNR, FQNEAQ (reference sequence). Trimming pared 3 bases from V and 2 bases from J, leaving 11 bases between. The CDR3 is CASSFREPAYNEQFF. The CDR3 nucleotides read TGTGCCAGCAGCTTTAGAGAGCCGGCCTACAATGAGCAGTTCTTC.

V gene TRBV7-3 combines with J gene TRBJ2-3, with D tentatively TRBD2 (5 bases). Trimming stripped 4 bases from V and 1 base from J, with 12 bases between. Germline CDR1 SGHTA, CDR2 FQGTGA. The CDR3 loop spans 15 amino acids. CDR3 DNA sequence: TGTGCCAGCAGCTCCCCAGCGGAGGGCACAGATACGCAGTATTTT. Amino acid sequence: CASSSPAEGTDTQYF.

The CDR3 loop reads CASSLGQNSPLHF. The CDR3 region has the DNA TGTGCCAGCAGTTTAGGGCAGAATTCACCCCTCCACTTT. The chain uses TRBV27 and TRBJ1-6; no firm D call. There are 13 residues in the CDR3. CDR1 is MNHEY, CDR2 SMNVEV, per germline (reference sequence). Trimming removed 2 bases from V and 7 bases from J, with 6 bases in between.

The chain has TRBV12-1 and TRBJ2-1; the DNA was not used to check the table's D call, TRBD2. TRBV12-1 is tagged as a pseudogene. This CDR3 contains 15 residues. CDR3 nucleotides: TGTGCCAGCAGCTTACTGACTAGCAGAAACAATGAGCAGTTCTTC. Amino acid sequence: CASSLLTSRNNEQFF.

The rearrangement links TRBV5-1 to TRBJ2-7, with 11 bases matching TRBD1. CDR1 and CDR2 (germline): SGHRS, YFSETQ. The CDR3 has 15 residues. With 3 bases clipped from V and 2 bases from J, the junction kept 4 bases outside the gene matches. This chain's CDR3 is CASSSGTGGPYEQYF. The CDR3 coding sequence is TGCGCCAGCAGCTCCGGGACAGGGGGTCCCTACGAGCAGTACTTC.

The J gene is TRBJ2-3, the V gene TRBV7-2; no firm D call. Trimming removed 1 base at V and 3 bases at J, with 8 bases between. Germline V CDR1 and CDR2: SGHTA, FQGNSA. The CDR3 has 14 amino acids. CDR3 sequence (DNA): TGTGCCAGCAGCTTAGGTCGCGGAACAGATACGCAGTATTTT. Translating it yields CASSLGRGTDTQYF.

The DNA for the CDR3 is TGTGCCAGCAGCGCCCCCCAGGGAACCGGGGAGCTGTTTTTT. Protein: CASSAPQGTGELFF. This chain uses TRBV9 with TRBJ2-2, with TRBD1 as a possible D gene (5 bases). The CDR3 runs to 14 residues. Germline CDR1 and CDR2: SGDLS and YYNGEE. V was trimmed by 3 bases and J by 5 bases, leaving 11 bases between them.

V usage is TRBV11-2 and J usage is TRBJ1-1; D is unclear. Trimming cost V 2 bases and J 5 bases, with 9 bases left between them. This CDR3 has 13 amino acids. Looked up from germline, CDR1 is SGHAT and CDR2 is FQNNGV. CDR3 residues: CASSLSRATEAFF. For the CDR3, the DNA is TGTGCCAGCAGCTTATCGAGGGCAACTGAAGCTTTCTTT.

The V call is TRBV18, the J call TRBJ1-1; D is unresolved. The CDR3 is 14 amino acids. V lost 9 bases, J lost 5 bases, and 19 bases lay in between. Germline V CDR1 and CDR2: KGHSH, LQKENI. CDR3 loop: CASNIQDGKTEAFF. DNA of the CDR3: TGTGCCAGTAACATCCAAGACGGGAAAACTGAAGCTTTCTTT. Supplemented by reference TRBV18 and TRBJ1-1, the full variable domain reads NAGVMQNPRHLVRRRGQEARLRCSPMKGHSHVYWYRQLPEEGLKFMVYLQKENIIDESGMPKERFSAEFPKEGPSILRIQQVVRGDSAAYFCASNIQDGKTEAFFGQGTRLTVV.

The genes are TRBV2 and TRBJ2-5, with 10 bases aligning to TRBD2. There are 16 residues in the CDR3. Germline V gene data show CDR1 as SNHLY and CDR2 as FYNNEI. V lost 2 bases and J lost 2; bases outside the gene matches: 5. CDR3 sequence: CASSEPERGGQETQYF. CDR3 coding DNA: TGTGCCAGCAGTGAACCGGAGCGGGGGGGACAAGAGACCCAGTACTTC.

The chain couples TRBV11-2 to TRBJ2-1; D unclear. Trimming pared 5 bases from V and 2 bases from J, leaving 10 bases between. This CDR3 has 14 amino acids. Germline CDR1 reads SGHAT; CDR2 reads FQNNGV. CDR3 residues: CASSRNRAYNEQFF. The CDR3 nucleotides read TGTGCCAGCAGCCGTAACAGAGCCTACAATGAGCAGTTCTTC.

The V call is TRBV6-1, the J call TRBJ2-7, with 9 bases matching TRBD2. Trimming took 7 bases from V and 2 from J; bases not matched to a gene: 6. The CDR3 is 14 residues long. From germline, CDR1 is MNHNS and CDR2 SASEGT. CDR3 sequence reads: CASNRAGGTYEQYF. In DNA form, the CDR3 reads TGTGCCAGCAACCGGGCGGGGGGGACCTACGAGCAGTACTTC.

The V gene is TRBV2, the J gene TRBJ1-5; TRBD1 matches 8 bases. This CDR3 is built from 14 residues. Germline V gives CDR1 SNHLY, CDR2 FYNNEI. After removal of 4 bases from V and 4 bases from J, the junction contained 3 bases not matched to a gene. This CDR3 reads CASSGQGANQPQHF. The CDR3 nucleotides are TGTGCCAGCAGTGGGCAGGGGGCTAATCAGCCCCAGCATTTT. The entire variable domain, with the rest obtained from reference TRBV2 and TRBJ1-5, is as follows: EPEVTQTPSHQVTQMGQEVILRCVPISNHLYFYWYRQILGQKVEFLVSFYNNEISEKSEIFDDQFSVERPDGSNFTLKIRSTKLEDSAMYFCASSGQGANQPQHFGDGTRLSIL.

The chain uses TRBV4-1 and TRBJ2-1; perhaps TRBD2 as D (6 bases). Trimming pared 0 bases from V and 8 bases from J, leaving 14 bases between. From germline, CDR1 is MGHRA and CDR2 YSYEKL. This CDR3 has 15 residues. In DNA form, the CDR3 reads TGCGCCAGCAGCCAAGAACTAGCAAGGGTATATGAGCAGTTCTTC. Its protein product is CASSQELARVYEQFF.

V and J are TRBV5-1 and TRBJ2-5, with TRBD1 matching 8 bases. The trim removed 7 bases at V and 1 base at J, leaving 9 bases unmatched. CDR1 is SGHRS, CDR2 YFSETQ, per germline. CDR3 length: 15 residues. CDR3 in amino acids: CASRGTGRGQETQYF. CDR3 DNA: TGCGCCAGCCGGGGGACAGGCAGGGGCCAAGAGACCCAGTACTTC.

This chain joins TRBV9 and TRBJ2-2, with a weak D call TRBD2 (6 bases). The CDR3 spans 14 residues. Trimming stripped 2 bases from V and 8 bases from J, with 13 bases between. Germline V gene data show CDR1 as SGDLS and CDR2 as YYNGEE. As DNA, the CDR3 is TGTGCCAGCAGCGTGACCGGGAGCCAAGGGGAGCTGTTTTTT. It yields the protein CASSVTGSQGELFF. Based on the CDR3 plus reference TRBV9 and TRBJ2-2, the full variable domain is DSGVTQTPKHLITATGQRVTLRCSPRSGDLSVYWYQQSLDQGLQFLIQYYNGEERAKGNILERFSAQQFPDLHSELNLSSLELGDSALYFCASSVTGSQGELFFGEGSRLTVL.

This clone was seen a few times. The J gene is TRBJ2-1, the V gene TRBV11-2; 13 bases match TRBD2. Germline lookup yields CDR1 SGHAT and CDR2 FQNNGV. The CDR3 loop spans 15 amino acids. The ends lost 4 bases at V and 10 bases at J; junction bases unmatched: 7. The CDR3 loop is CASSSTSGGAREQFF. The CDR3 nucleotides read TGTGCCAGCAGCTCCACTAGCGGGGGGGCCAGGGAGCAGTTCTTC.

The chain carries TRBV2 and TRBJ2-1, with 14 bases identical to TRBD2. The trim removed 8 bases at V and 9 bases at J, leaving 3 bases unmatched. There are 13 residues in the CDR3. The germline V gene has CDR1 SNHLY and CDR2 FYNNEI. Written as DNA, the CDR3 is TGTGCCAGCTCCGGACTAGCGGGGGGTGAGCAGTTCTTC. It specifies CASSGLAGGEQFF.

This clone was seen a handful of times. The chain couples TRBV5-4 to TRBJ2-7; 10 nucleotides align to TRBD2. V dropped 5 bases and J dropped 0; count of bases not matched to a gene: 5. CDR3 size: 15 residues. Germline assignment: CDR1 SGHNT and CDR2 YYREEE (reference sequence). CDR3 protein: CASSIGTSASYEQYF. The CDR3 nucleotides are TGTGCCAGCAGTATTGGGACTAGCGCCTCCTACGAGCAGTACTTC.

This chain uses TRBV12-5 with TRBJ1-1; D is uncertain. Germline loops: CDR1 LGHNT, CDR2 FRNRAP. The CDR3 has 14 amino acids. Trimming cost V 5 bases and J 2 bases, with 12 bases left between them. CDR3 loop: CASGVGHANTEAFF. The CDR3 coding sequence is TGTGCTAGTGGTGTGGGCCATGCTAACACTGAAGCTTTCTTT.

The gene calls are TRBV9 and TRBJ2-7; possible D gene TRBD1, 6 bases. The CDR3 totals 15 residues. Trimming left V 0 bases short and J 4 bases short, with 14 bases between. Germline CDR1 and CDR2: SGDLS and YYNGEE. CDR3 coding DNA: TGTGCCAGCAGCGTAGAAGCAGGGGATGGGTACGAGCAGTACTTC. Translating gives CASSVEAGDGYEQYF. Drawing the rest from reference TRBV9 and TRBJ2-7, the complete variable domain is DSGVTQTPKHLITATGQRVTLRCSPRSGDLSVYWYQQSLDQGLQFLIQYYNGEERAKGNILERFSAQQFPDLHSELNLSSLELGDSALYFCASSVEAGDGYEQYFGPGTRLTVT.